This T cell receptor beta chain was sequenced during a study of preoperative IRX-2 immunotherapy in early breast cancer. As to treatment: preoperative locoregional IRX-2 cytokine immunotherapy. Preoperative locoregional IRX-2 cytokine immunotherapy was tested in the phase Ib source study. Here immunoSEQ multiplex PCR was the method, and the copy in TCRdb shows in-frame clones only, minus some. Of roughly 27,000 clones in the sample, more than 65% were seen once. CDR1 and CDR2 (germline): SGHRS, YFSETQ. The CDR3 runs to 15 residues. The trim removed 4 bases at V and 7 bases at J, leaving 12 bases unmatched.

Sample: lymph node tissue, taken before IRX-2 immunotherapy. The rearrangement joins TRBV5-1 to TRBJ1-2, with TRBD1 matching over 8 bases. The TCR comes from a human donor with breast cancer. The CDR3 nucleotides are TGCGCCAGCAGCCCGGAGGGTGGACAGGGAGGTGGCTACACCTTC. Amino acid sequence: CASSPEGGQGGGYTF.